This T cell receptor (beta chain) was found in a study of cytomegalovirus exposure and HLA in healthy donors. This clone came up once. Antigen unknown. From the 120-subject validation cohort, which was separate from the approximately 700-subject first cohort, the donors were drawn. Clones were read by immunoSEQ multiplex PCR, and TCRdb kept only the in-frame ones, dropping some. Counted here are about 400,000 clones, around 86% occurring once; the ten biggest clones make up over 0.75%. With V trimmed by 5 bases and J by 3 bases, 9 bases remained unmatched. The CDR3 totals 15 residues. Germline assignment: CDR1 SEHNR and CDR2 FQNEAQ (reference sequence). General study points: The classifier reportedly diagnosed cytomegalovirus status with high specificity and sensitivity. It was approximately 150 TCR beta chains that were listed as cytomegalovirus-associated. The tendency of first-cohort TCR clusters to co-occur in the 110 or so validation repertoires emerged from a later analysis.

This sequence joins TRBV7-9 and TRBJ1-2, with 7 bases lining up with TRBD1. Sequencing was performed on PBMCs. The receptor was isolated from a young woman in good health and CMV-seronegative. CDR3 sequence reads: CASSPRDSLDYGYTF. The CDR3 nucleotides are TGTGCCAGCAGCCCACGGGACAGCCTTGACTATGGCTACACCTTC.